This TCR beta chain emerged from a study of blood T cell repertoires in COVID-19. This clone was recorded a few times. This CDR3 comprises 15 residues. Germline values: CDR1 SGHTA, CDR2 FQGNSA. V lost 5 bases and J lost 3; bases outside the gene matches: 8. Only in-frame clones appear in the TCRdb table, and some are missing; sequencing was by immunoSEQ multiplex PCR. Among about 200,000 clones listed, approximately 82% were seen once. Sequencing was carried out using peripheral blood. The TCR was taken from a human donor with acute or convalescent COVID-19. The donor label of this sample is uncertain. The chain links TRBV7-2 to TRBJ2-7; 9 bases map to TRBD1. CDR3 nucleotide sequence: TGTGCCAGCAGCGTACGGGGACAGGGCCACTACGAGCAGTACTTC. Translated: CASSVRGQGHYEQYF. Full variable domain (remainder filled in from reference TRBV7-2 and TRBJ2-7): GAGVSQSPSNKVTEKGKDVELRCDPISGHTALYWYRQSLGQGLEFLIYFQGNSAPDKSGLPSDRFSAERTGGSVSTLTIQRTQQEDSAVYLCASSVRGQGHYEQYFGPGTRLTVT.